The 16 T cell receptor beta chains below were found in one sample sequenced in a study of shared clonotypes between healthy human individuals. Libraries were prepared by immunoSEQ multiplex PCR; TCRdb keeps only in-frame clonotypes and omits some of them. The sample holds 2 million to 2.5 million clones; about 92% are singletons and the top ten take roughly 0.36%. Material for sequencing was naive CD4+ T cells from PBMCs. Noted subset: CD45RA+ positively selected. Receptors were obtained from a man between 18 and 29 years old in good health. Some clones in this sample may be carry-over from other donors' samples.

The rearrangement joins TRBV20-1 to TRBJ1-1; D is perhaps TRBD1 (5 bases). V lost 6 bases and J lost 3, with 8 bases in between. The CDR3 loop spans 11 amino acids. Germline CDR1 DFQATT, CDR2 SNEGSKA (reference sequence). CDR3 nucleotide sequence: TGCAGTGCGGGGGGTTACACTGAAGCTTTCTTT. Translated: CSAGGYTEAFF.

The genes are TRBV7-2 and TRBJ2-5; no reliable D call. CDR3 length: 13 amino acids. Germline lookup yields CDR1 SGHTA and CDR2 FQGNSA. The V gene lost 5 bases and the J gene lost 5 bases, with 12 bases spanning the gap. The CDR3 protein is CASSGGLFETQYF. DNA for the CDR3: TGTGCCAGCAGCGGTGGTCTTTTCGAGACCCAGTACTTC. Together with reference TRBV7-2 and TRBJ2-5, the CDR3 gives the full variable domain: GAGVSQSPSNKVTEKGKDVELRCDPISGHTALYWYRQSLGQGLEFLIYFQGNSAPDKSGLPSDRFSAERTGGSVSTLTIQRTQQEDSAVYLCASSGGLFETQYFGPGTRLLVL.

This chain uses TRBV7-9 with TRBJ2-7; D possibly corresponds to TRBD2 (6 bases). The germline gives CDR1 SEHNR, CDR2 FQNEAQ (reference sequence). The CDR3 runs to 14 residues. V was trimmed by 1 base and J by 3 bases, leaving 10 bases between them. DNA for the CDR3: TGTGCCAGCAGCTTAGACCAGCGGGTCTACGAGCAGTACTTC. Protein: CASSLDQRVYEQYF.

DNA for the CDR3: TGTGCCAGCAGCTTACGCTCGGGCGAGCAGTACTTC. Amino acid sequence: CASSLRSGEQYF. The chain recombines TRBV5-8 with TRBJ2-7, with D unclear. The CDR3 is 12 residues long. Per the germline V gene, CDR1 is SGHTS and CDR2 is YDEGEE. The ends were cut back, 2 bases at V and 6 bases at J, with 9 bases in the middle. Full variable domain (rest looked up from reference TRBV5-8 and TRBJ2-7): EAGVTQSPTHLIKTRGQQATLRCSPISGHTSVYWYQQALGLGLQFLLWYDEGEERNRGNFPPRFSGRQFPNYSSELNVNALELEDSALYLCASSLRSGEQYFGPGTRLTVT.

This clone came up once. The V gene is TRBV6-1, the J gene TRBJ1-4; D remains ambiguous. The V gene lost 6 bases and the J gene lost 2 bases, with 13 bases spanning the gap. Germline CDR1 MNHNS, CDR2 SASEGT. The CDR3 is 15 residues long. The CDR3 DNA reads TGTGCCAGCAGGGCCATAATGCCCACTAATGAAAAACTGTTTTTT. Protein product: CASRAIMPTNEKLFF.

This clone was seen only once. The rearrangement uses TRBV11-2 and TRBJ2-1; D is possibly TRBD1 or TRBD2 (5 bases each). Trimming removed 1 base from V and 4 bases from J, with 11 bases in between. From germline, CDR1 is SGHAT and CDR2 FQNNGV. CDR3 length equals 15 residues. Here the CDR3 DNA reads TGTGCCAGCAGCTTAGTCGGGGCAGTTTACAATGAGCAGTTCTTC. Its protein is CASSLVGAVYNEQFF.

The chain employs TRBV7-6 and TRBJ2-5, with D perhaps matching TRBD2 (6 bases). Trimming pared 4 bases from V and 5 bases from J, leaving 14 bases between. The CDR3 has 14 residues. The V gene's germline CDR1 is SGHVS and CDR2 FNYEAQ. CDR3 sequence: CASSWPEGRETQYF. CDR3 in DNA: TGTGCCAGCAGCTGGCCGGAGGGCCGGGAGACCCAGTACTTC.

As regards this clone: The identical CDR3 is also encoded by other nucleotide sequences in the sample. The genes are TRBV27 and TRBJ2-7; 9 nucleotides agree with TRBD1. V lost 3 bases to trimming and J lost 3 bases; unmatched junction nucleotides: 0. The CDR3 consists of 13 residues. Germline CDR1 is MNHEY and CDR2 is SMNVEV (reference sequence). CDR3 sequence: CASSLTGGYEQYF. The CDR3 coding sequence is TGTGCCAGCAGTTTGACAGGGGGCTACGAGCAGTACTTC.

This clone was seen a single time. The chain uses TRBV2 and TRBJ1-5; D unresolved. V was pared by 4 bases and J by 8 bases, with 6 bases between. The CDR3 has 11 amino acids. In germline, CDR1 is SNHLY, CDR2 FYNNEI. For the CDR3, the DNA is TGTGCCAGCAGTGGAGAAGAGCCCCAGCATTTT. Translating gives CASSGEEPQHF. The full variable domain, completed using reference TRBV2 and TRBJ1-5, is EPEVTQTPSHQVTQMGQEVILRCVPISNHLYFYWYRQILGQKVEFLVSFYNNEISEKSEIFDDQFSVERPDGSNFTLKIRSTKLEDSAMYFCASSGEEPQHFGDGTRLSIL.

As regards this clone: Other DNA sequences from this sample encode an identical CDR3 as well. This chain links TRBV5-5 with TRBJ1-5; D gene unclear. The germline V and J ends were trimmed by 0 bases and 3 bases, with 10 bases remaining between them. The CDR3 has 15 residues. CDR1 and CDR2 (germline): SGHKS, YYEKEE (reference sequence). The CDR3, as DNA: TGTGCCAGCAGCTTGGGCGCAGGATACAATCAGCCCCAGCATTTT. As protein: CASSLGAGYNQPQHF.

This chain links TRBV28 with TRBJ2-2, with unresolved D. Trimming took 6 bases from V and 4 from J, leaving 6 bases between them. There are 12 residues in the CDR3. Germline V gene data show CDR1 as MDHEN and CDR2 as SYDVKM. This CDR3 is CASSVATGELFF. The CDR3 DNA reads as TGTGCCAGCAGCGTAGCCACCGGGGAGCTGTTTTTT. The full variable domain, its missing parts supplied by reference TRBV28 and TRBJ2-2, is DVKVTQSSRYLVKRTGEKVFLECVQDMDHENMFWYRQDPGLGLRLIYFSYDVKMKEKGDIPEGYSVSREKKERFSLILESASTNQTSMYLCASSVATGELFFGEGSRLTVL.

The chain has TRBV7-3 and TRBJ2-1, with D perhaps TRBD2 (5 bases). V gave up 5 bases and J gave up 9 bases, with 11 bases separating them. This CDR3 region has 12 residues. Germline lookup yields CDR1 SGHTA and CDR2 FQGTGA. CDR3 amino acids: CASSARGGEQFF. DNA of the CDR3: TGTGCCAGCAGCGCTCGAGGAGGTGAGCAGTTCTTC.

This CDR3 is CASSYPGQIYEQYF. For the CDR3, the DNA is TGTGCCAGCAGCTATCCGGGACAGATCTACGAGCAGTACTTC. The chain recombines TRBV11-1 with TRBJ2-7; 7 bases match TRBD1. The germline V gene has CDR1 SGHAT and CDR2 FQDESV (reference sequence). The CDR3 covers 14 residues. The J segment lost 3 bases and the V segment lost 4 bases, leaving 6 bases of the junction unmatched. Full variable domain (outside the CDR3, taken from reference TRBV11-1 and TRBJ2-7): EAEVAQSPRYKITEKSQAVAFWCDPISGHATLYWYRQILGQGPELLVQFQDESVVDDSQLPKDRFSAERLKGVDSTLKIQPAELGDSAMYLCASSYPGQIYEQYFGPGTRLTVT.

This clone was found once. The J gene is TRBJ2-3, the V gene TRBV6-5; 8 bases are a match to TRBD1. This CDR3 contains 13 residues. Trimming took 10 bases from V and 5 from J; bases not matched to a gene: 8. The germline gives CDR1 MNHEY, CDR2 SVGAGI. The CDR3 protein is CATKDRVEDTQYF. The DNA for the CDR3 is TGTGCCACCAAGGACAGGGTCGAAGATACGCAGTATTTT.

Remarks on this clone: Other DNA sequences within the sample encode an identical CDR3. CDR3 coding DNA: TGTGCCAGCAACCCCATGGCCAGGGGCGGTGGTGGTTACACCTTC. Protein product: CASNPMARGGGGYTF. This chain joins TRBV7-8 and TRBJ1-2; D perhaps matches TRBD1 (6 bases). Trimming left V 7 bases short and J 11 bases short, with 26 bases between. CDR1 SGHVS and CDR2 FQNEAQ come from the germline V gene. This CDR3 region has 15 residues.

Here the CDR3 DNA reads TGTGCCAGCAGTCCACAGGGGGAGTACAACTATGGCTACACCTTC. It translates to CASSPQGEYNYGYTF. V and J are TRBV2 and TRBJ1-2; TRBD1 aligns across 8 bases. J lost 2 bases, V lost 5 bases, and 7 bases had no gene match. This CDR3 has 15 residues. Per the germline V gene, CDR1 is SNHLY and CDR2 is FYNNEI.